The 11 T cell receptor beta chains below all came from one sample that was sequenced in a study of T-cell memory formation after mild COVID-19. TCRdb re-derived calls from the 5' RACE reads in MiXCR, one entry per CDR3 protein. The table has fewer than 700,000 distinct CDR3 sequences, around 17% seen once. Sequencing was done on a sample of PBMCs or a T cell subset sorted from them (not recorded which). These receptors were taken from an adult woman who had mild COVID-19 (a few samples of this study predate the infection). Cell type and time point are not known.

This clonotype showed up just a few times. This CDR3 is CSVEDGRGPYEKLFF. CDR3 nucleotides: TGCAGCGTTGAAGATGGCAGGGGGCCGTATGAAAAACTGTTTTTT. The V call is TRBV29-1, the J call TRBJ1-4; 8 bases align to TRBD1. The CDR3 is made up of 15 amino acids. Trimming took 0 bases from V and 6 from J; bases not matched to a gene: 6. Germline assignment: CDR1 SQVTM and CDR2 ANQGSEA.

This clonotype came up a few times. V and J are TRBV20-1 and TRBJ2-7; TRBD2 is a possible D gene (6 bases). Trimming took off 0 bases at V and 0 bases at J, with 12 bases between the two ends. CDR1 is DFQATT, CDR2 SNEGSKA, per germline (reference sequence). This CDR3 is 15 amino acids long. The CDR3 loop is CSARDRRGISYEQYF. The CDR3 DNA follows: TGCAGTGCTAGAGACCGACGGGGGATCTCCTACGAGCAGTACTTC.

This clonotype came up a few times. The chain recombines TRBV12-3 or TRBV12-4 with TRBJ2-1; 10 bases are a match to TRBD2. The CDR3 spans 11 residues. V shed 7 bases and J 15 bases; nucleotides not matched to a gene: 6. This CDR3 reads CASTAGGVRFF. The CDR3, as DNA: TGTGCCAGCACAGCGGGAGGGGTTCGGTTCTTC.

This chain connects TRBV20-1 to TRBJ1-1; 9 nucleotides agree with TRBD1. This CDR3 is 15 amino acids long. V shed 3 bases and J 2 bases; nucleotides not matched to a gene: 7. In germline, CDR1 is DFQATT, CDR2 SNEGSKA (reference sequence). The chain's CDR3 is CSASRDRVLNTEAFF. Written as DNA, the CDR3 is TGCAGTGCTAGCCGGGACAGGGTCTTAAACACTGAAGCTTTCTTT.

CDR3 region: CASSLRLAGWGEQFF. In DNA form, the CDR3 reads TGTGCCAGCAGCCTTCGACTAGCGGGATGGGGAGAGCAGTTCTTC. The J gene is TRBJ2-1, the V gene TRBV7-2; 11 nucleotides align to TRBD2. This CDR3 has 15 residues. The V gene end was trimmed by 5 bases and the J gene end by 10 bases; junction bases not matched to a gene: 10. The germline CDR1 and CDR2 sequences are SGHTA and FQGNSA.

This clonotype was seen a few times. The chain employs TRBV2 and TRBJ2-7; D is perhaps TRBD1 or TRBD2 (5 bases each). The CDR3 runs to 14 residues. Per the germline V gene, CDR1 is SNHLY and CDR2 is FYNNEI. V was pared by 2 bases and J by 3 bases, with 11 bases between. The CDR3 sequence: CASSESGAHYEQYF. The CDR3 DNA is TGTGCCAGCAGTGAATCCGGGGCCCACTACGAGCAGTACTTC. Full variable domain (rest looked up from reference TRBV2 and TRBJ2-7): EPEVTQTPSHQVTQMGQEVILRCVPISNHLYFYWYRQILGQKVEFLVSFYNNEISEKSEIFDDQFSVERPDGSNFTLKIRSTKLEDSAMYFCASSESGAHYEQYFGPGTRLTVT.

The rearrangement uses TRBV29-1 and TRBJ2-3, with D perhaps matching TRBD1 or TRBD2 (5 bases each). Per the germline V gene, CDR1 is SQVTM and CDR2 is ANQGSEA. Trimming stripped 6 bases from V and 0 bases from J, with 10 bases between. The CDR3 is 13 amino acids. As DNA, the CDR3 is TGCAGCGTGGGGGAGATTAGCACAGATACGCAGTATTTT. It translates to CSVGEISTDTQYF.

The chain is built from TRBV2 and TRBJ2-3; tentatively, D is TRBD2 (5 bases). This CDR3 has 17 residues. Looked up from germline, CDR1 is SNHLY and CDR2 is FYNNEI. Trimming left V 11 bases short and J 2 bases short, with 26 bases between. CDR3 DNA sequence: TGTGCCGCAACACGCGGGTCGATCAGGCACCCCACAGATACGCAGTATTTT. Its translation: CAATRGSIRHPTDTQYF.

This clonotype was counted a few times. The V gene is TRBV7-3, the J gene TRBJ2-6; 9 bases align to TRBD1. Looked up from germline, CDR1 is SGHTA and CDR2 is FQGTGA. Losses at the gene ends were 5 bases for V and 0 bases for J; bases not matched to a gene: 5. The CDR3 runs 17 residues. CDR3 residues: CASSARTGDSGANVLTF. In nucleotides, the CDR3 is TGTGCCAGCAGCGCTAGGACAGGGGACTCTGGGGCCAACGTCCTGACTTTC.

The sample holds a few counts of this clonotype. This rearrangement joins TRBV15 to TRBJ1-4, with D possibly matching TRBD1 (6 bases). Trimming cost V 0 bases and J 2 bases, with 19 bases left between them. Germline values: CDR1 LNHNV, CDR2 YYDKDF (reference sequence). The CDR3 runs to 19 residues. Here the CDR3 reads CATSRDRGQKTGTNEKLFF. CDR3 DNA: TGTGCCACCAGCAGAGATCGAGGACAGAAGACAGGCACTAATGAAAAACTGTTTTTT.

Only a few counts were recorded for this clonotype. The gene calls are TRBV12-3 or TRBV12-4 and TRBJ1-2, with a tentative D call TRBD1 (5 bases). Trimming left V 6 bases short and J 1 base short, with 12 bases between. This CDR3 is 14 amino acids long. In DNA form, the CDR3 reads TGTGCCAGCAGCAGGGCGGGGGTTAACTATGGCTACACCTTC. Its translation is CASSRAGVNYGYTF.